This TCR beta chain was retrieved from a study of CD8+CD57+ T cells in acquired aplastic anemia. Study summary: Sorted CD4+ and CD8+ cells gave an average of about 3 ug of DNA.

The patients chosen for sequencing had shown expansion of CD8+CD57+ cells (detected by flow cytometry). Severe acquired aplastic anemia affected all patients. To note about this clonotype: What it binds is not known. Germline and junction disagree at one end, which may indicate a read error.

The CDR3 sequence is 18 residues long. Germline values: CDR1 LNHNV, CDR2 YYDKDF (reference sequence). Notes on the study in general: No significant patient-versus-control difference appeared in CD8+ Simpson's diversity.

Profiles of TCR beta VDJ and CDR3 were generated from a genomic DNA template. TCRdb processed the reads anew with MiXCR; each CDR3 protein has one entry. This sample has roughly 160,000 distinct CDR3 sequences, with about 64% found just once. This chain uses TRBV15 with TRBJ1-1; D is ambiguous. The receptor was isolated from a human donor with aplastic anemia. Sequenced: sorted CD4+, CD8+, or CD8+CD57+ T cells (not recorded which) from PBMCs. The CDR3 loop is CATSGDKSTASLDTEAFF. CDR3 DNA: TGTGCCACCAGCGGAGACAAAAGCACAGCGAGCTTGGACACTGAAGCTTTCTTT.